Listed below are T cell receptor beta chains from one sample, sequenced in a study of chemoradiotherapy in HPV16-positive cancers. Data came from immunoSEQ multiplex PCR; TCRdb stores just in-frame clones and leaves some out. Found here are 1,500 to 2,000 clones, about 81% of them singletons; the top ten hold around 6.4%. This specimen consisted of tumor tissue, obtained from a patient who underwent chemoradiotherapy. The receptor source for this set is a human donor with HPV-associated anogenital cancer. Both conserved end residues are trimmed from each CDR3. Size tells how often a clone was seen (once, few, many) or the class of an expanded clone, and some rows leave it out.

clone_size cdr3_length j_call v_call cdr3_aa
. 13 TRBJ2-5 TRBV7-2 ASSFTSGGGETQY
. 10 TRBJ2-5 TRBV27 ASSPYQETQY
. 11 TRBJ2-4 TRBV11-2 ASSLGGINIQY
. 11 TRBJ2-5 TRBV18 ASSGTERETQY
few 12 TRBJ1-3 TRBV11-3 ASSPHRGVNTIY
. 17 TRBJ2-1 TRBV21-1 ASSKGSFSGRSSYNEQF
. 11 TRBJ1-4 TRBV5-6 ASSEGFNEKLF
. 13 TRBJ2-1 TRBV7-2 ASSLIAGGHNEQF
. 14 TRBJ2-7 TRBV7-2 ASSYQDRVVSYEQY
. 13 TRBJ1-6 TRBV7-2 ASSLPRTGNSPLH
few 12 TRBJ2-2 TRBV5-4 ASSLQGHTGELF
. 10 TRBJ2-5 TRBV29-1 SARDNKETQY
. 12 TRBJ1-4 TRBV2 ASTRRATNEKLF
. 12 TRBJ2-3 TRBV21-1 ASSNPRTKDTQY
. 13 TRBJ2-4 TRBV10-2 ASSPGTTGGNIQY
. 12 TRBJ1-2 TRBV5-6 ASSGRIGSYGYT
. 13 TRBJ1-5 TRBV7-6 ASSSGTGRNQPQH
. 16 TRBJ2-3 TRBV5-4 ASSYGLAGHSSTDTQY
. 11 TRBJ2-7 TRBV2 ASGSGTSYEQY
. 14 TRBJ1-4 TRBV5-1 ASSLAPQGSNEKLF
. 13 TRBJ1-5 TRBV19 ASSDRGLSNQPQH
. 14 TRBJ2-2 TRBV7-2 ASSLIGRANTGELF
. 13 TRBJ2-2 TRBV6-5 ASSYVAGSAGELF